This T cell receptor beta chain emerged from a study of shared clonotypes between healthy human individuals. General study points: Compared with clonotypes that all four donors shared, non-shared clonotypes had lower generation probabilities.

Only one count was recorded for this clone. Its antigen remains unknown. CD8 cells classed as naive were CD45RO-negative and positively selected for CCR7, excluding terminally differentiated effector memory CD45RA+ cells. Original processing notes: Because ImmunoSEQ provided only junction sequences with no quality scores, the filtering differed. The assay was immunoSEQ multiplex PCR, and TCRdb's table has in-frame clones only and misses some. That table supplies the V and J calls and clone size; D and trimming were determined from the DNA. The table lists about 2.1 million clones, approximately 92% of them singletons, with 1.5% to 2% in the top ten. CDR1 and CDR2 from the germline V gene are MNHEY and SVGAGI. This CDR3 has 16 residues. V lost 2 bases, J lost 7 bases, and 10 bases stayed unmatched.

Sequencing was carried out using naive CD8+ T cells from PBMCs. The clonotype comes from a man aged 18 to 35 in good health. Some clones in this sample may be carry-over from other donors' samples. The V gene is TRBV6-5, the J gene TRBJ2-1; TRBD1 aligns across 8 bases. CDR3 bases: TGTGCCAGCAGTTACATTATGACAGGGGCTGGTAATGAGCAGTTCTTC. Translation: CASSYIMTGAGNEQFF.